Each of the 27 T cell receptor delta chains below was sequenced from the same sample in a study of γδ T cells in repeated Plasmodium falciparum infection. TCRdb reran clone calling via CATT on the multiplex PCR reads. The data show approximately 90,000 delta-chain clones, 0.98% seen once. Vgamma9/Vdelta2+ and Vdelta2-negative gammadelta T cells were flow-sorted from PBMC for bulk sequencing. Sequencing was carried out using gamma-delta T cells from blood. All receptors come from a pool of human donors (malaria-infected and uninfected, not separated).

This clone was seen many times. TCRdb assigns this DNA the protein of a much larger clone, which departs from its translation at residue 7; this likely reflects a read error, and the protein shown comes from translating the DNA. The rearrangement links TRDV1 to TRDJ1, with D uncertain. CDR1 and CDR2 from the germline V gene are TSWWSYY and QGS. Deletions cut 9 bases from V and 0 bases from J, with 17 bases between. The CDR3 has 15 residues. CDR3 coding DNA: TGTGCTCTCGGGCCGCTGGAGTTGTACACCGATAAACTCATCTTT. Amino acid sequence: CALGPLELYTDKLIF.

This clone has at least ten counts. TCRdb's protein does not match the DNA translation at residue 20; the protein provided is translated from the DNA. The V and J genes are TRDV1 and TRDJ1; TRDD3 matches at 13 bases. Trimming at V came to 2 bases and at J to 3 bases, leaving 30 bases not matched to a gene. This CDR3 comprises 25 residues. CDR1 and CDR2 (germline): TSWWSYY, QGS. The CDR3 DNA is TGTGCTCTTGGGGAAAGGATAGGAACGTGGCACATAACTGGGGGATACGCGGGGTACGCCGATAAACTCATCTTT. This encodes CALGERIGTWHITGGYAGYADKLIF.

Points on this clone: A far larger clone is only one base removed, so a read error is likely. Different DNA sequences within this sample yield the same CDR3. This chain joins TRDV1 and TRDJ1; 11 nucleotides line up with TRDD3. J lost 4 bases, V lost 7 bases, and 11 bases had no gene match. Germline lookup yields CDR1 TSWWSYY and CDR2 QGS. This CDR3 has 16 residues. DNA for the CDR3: TGTGCTCTTGAGAGACTGCTGGGGGATACTGGCGATAAACTCATCTTT. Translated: CALERLLGDTGDKLIF.

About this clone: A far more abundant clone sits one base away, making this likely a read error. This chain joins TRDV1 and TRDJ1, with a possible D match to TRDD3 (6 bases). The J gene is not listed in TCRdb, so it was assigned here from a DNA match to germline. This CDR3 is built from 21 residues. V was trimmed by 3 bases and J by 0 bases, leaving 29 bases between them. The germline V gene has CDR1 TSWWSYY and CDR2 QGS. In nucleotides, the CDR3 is TGTGCTCTTGGGGACAAGACAGCATCCCCTCGTACCGGGGGAAACACCGATAAACTCATCTTT. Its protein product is CALGDKTASPRTGGNTDKLIF.

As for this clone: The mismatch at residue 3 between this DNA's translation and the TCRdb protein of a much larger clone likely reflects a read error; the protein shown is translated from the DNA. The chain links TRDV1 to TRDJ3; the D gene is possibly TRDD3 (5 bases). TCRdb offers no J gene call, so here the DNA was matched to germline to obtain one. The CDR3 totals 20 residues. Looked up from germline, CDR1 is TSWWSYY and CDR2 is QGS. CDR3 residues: CAHGELAYTRGSWDTRQMFF. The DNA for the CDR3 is TGTGCTCATGGGGAACTAGCGTATACCAGGGGATCCTGGGACACCCGACAGATGTTTTTC.

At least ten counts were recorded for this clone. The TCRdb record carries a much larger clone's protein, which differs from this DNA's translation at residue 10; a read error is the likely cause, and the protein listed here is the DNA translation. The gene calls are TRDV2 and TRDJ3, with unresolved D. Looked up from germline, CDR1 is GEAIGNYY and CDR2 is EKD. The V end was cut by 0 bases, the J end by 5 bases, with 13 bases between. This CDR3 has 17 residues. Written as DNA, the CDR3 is TGTGCCTGTGACACCGCCGAAGAGAACGGGGACACCCGACAGATGTTTTTC. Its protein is CACDTAEENGDTRQMFF.

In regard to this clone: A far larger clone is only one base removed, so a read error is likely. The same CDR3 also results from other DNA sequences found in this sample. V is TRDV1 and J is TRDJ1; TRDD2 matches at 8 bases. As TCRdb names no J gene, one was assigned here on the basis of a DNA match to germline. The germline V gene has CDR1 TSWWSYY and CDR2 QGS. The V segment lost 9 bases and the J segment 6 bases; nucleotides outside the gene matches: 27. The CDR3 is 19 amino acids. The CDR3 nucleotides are TGTGCTCTCGGGAACCACTTCCTACCTAACCGTGCACCTGACCATAAACTCATCTTT. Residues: CALGNHFLPNRAPDHKLIF.

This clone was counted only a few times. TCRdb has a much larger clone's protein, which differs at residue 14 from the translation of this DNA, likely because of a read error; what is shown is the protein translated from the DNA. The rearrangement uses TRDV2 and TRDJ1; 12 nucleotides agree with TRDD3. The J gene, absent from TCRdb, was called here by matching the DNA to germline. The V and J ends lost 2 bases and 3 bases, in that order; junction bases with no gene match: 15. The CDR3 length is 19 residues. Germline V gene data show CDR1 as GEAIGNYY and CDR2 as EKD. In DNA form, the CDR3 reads TGTGCCTGTGACAACGTACTGGGGGATACAAAGGTTGGCGCCGATAAACTCATCTTT. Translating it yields CACDNVLGDTKVGADKLIF.

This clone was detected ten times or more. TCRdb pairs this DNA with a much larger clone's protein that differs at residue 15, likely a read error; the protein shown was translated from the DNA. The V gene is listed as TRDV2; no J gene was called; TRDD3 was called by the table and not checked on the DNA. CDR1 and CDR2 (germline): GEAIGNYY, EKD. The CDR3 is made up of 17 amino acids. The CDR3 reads CACDTRVDTGCECKPIF. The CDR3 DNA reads TGTGCCTGTGACACCCGTGTTGATACTGGGTGCGAGTGTAAACCCATCTTT.

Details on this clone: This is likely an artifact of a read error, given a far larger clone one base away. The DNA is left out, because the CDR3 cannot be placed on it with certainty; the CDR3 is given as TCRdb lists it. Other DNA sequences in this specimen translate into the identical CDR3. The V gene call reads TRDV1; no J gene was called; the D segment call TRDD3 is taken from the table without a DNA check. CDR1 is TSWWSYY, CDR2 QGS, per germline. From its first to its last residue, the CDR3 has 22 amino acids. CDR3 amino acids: CALGETSRYWGMGIPYTDKLIF.

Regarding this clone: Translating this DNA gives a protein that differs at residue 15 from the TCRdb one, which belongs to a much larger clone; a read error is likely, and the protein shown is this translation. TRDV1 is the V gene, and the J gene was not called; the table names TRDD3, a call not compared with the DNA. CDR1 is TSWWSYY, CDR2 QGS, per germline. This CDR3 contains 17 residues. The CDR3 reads CALGAEGGTPGTDKPIF. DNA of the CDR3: TGTGCTCTTGGGGCCGAAGGGGGGACCCCGGGTACCGATAAACCCATCTTT.

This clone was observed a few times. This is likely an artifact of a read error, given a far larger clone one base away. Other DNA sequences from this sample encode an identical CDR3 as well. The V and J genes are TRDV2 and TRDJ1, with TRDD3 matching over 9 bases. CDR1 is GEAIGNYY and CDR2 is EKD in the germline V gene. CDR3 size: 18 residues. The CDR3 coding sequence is TGTGCCTGTGACTCTATGGGGGATAAGAGGGGGTACACCGATAAACTTATCTTT. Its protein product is CACDSMGDKRGYTDKLIF.

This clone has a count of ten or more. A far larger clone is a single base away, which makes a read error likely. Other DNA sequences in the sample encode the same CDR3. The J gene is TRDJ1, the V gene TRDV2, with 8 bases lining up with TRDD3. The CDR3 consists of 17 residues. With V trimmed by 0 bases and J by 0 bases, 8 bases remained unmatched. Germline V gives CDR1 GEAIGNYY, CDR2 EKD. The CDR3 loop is CACDTVSGIRNTDKLIF. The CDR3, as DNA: TGTGCCTGTGACACCGTCTCCGGGATACGGAACACCGATAAACTCATCTTT.

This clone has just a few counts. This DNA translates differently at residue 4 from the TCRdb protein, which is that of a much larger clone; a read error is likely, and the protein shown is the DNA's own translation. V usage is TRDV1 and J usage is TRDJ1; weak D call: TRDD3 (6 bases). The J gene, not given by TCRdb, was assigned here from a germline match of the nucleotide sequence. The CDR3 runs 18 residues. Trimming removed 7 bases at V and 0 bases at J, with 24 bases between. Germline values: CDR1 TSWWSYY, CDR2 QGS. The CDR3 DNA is TGTGCTCTTGAGGACGCCCCCGGAGGGGGACAGTACACCGATAAACTCATCTTT. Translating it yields CALEDAPGGGQYTDKLIF.

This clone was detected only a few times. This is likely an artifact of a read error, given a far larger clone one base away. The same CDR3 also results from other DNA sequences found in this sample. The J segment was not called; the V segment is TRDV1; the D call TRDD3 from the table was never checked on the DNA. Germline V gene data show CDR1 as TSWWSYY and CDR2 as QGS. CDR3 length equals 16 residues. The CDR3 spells CALGEPYGHTERKLIF. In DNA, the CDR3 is TGTGCTCTTGGGGAACCCTATGGACATACTGAGCGTAAGCTCATCTTT.

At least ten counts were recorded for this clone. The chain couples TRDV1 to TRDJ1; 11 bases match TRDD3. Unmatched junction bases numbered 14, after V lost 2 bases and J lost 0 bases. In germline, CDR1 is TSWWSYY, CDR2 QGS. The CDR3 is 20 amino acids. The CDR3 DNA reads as TGTGCTCTTGGGGAAACCCGGTACTGGGGGATATATTCCCACACCGATAAACTCATCTTT. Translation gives CALGETRYWGIYSHTDKLIF.

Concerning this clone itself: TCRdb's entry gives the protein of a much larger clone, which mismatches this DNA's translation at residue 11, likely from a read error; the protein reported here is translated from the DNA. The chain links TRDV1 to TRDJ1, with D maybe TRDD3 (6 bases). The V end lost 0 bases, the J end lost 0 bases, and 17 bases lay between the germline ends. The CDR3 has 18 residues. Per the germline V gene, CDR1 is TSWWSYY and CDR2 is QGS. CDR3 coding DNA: TGTGCTCTTGGGGAACTCTCCCACCTGGGGAGATACACCGATAAACTCATCTTT. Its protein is CALGELSHLGRYTDKLIF.

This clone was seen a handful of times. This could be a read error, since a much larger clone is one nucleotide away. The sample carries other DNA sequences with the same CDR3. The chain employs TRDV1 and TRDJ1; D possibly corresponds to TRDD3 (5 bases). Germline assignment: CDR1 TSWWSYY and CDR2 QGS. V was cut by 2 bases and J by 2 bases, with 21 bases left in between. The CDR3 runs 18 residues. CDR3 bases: TGTGCTCTTGGGGAATTCAACGGTGGGGAAAGCTGTACCGATAAACTCATCTTT. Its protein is CALGEFNGGESCTDKLIF.

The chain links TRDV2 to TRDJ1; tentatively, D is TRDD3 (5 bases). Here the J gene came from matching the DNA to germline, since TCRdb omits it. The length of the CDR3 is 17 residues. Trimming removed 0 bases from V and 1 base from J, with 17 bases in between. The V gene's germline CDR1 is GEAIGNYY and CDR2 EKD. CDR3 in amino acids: CACDTVSRRGGTDKLIF. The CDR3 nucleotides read TGTGCCTGTGACACCGTTTCCCGACGGGGGGGCACCGATAAACTCATCTTT.

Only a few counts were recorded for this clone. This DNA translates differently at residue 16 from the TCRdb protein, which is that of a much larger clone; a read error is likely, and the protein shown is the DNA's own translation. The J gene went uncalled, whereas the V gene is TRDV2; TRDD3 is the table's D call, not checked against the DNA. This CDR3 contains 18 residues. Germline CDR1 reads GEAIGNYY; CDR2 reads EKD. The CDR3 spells CAVRRTGGPLLNTDKPIF. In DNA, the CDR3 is TGTGCTGTCCGGCGGACTGGGGGTCCCCTTTTAAACACCGATAAACCCATCTTT.

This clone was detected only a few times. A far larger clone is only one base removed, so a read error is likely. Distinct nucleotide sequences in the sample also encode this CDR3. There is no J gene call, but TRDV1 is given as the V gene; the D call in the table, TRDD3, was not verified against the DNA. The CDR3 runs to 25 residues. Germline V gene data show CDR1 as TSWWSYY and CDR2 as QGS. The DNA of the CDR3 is TGTGCTCTTGGGGAATTACCTTTCACAAGGACTGGGGGATACGCGCGCCGACTGTACACCGATAAACTCATTTTT. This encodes CALGELPFTRTGGYARRLYTDKLIF.

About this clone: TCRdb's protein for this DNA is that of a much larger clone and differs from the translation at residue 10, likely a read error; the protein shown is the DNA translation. CDR3 loop: CACDPLGDRHTDKLIF. For the CDR3, the DNA is TGTGCCTGTGACCCCTTGGGGGACCGGCACACCGATAAACTCATCTTT. The V call is TRDV2, the J call TRDJ1; 7 nucleotides align to TRDD3. Because TCRdb records no J gene, it was assigned here through a match of the DNA to germline. The J segment lost 0 bases and the V segment lost 3 bases, leaving 9 bases of the junction unmatched. Looked up from germline, CDR1 is GEAIGNYY and CDR2 is EKD. CDR3 length: 16 amino acids.

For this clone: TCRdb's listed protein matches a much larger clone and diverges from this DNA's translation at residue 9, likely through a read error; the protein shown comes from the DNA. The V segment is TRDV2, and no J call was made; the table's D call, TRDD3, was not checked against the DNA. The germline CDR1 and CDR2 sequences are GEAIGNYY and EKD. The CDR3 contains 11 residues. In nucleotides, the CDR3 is TGTGCCTGGGGGTACACCGATAAACCCATCTTT. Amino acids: CAWGYTDKPIF.

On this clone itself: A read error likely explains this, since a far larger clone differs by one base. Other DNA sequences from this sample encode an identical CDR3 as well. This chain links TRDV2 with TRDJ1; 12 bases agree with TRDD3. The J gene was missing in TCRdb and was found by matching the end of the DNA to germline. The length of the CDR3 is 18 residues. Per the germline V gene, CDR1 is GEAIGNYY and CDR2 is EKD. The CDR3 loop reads CACDTGDWGIPDTDKLIF. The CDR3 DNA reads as TGTGCCTGCGACACCGGCGACTGGGGGATACCCGACACCGATAAACTCATCTTT.

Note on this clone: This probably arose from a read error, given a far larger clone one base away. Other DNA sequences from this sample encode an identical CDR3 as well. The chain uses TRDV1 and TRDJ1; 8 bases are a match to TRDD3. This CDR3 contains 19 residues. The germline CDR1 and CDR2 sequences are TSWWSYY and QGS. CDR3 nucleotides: TGTGCTCTTGGTGAACTATTCCCCCGGGCTTCACGTTGGGGGATTAAACTCATCTTT. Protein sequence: CALGELFPRASRWGIKLIF.

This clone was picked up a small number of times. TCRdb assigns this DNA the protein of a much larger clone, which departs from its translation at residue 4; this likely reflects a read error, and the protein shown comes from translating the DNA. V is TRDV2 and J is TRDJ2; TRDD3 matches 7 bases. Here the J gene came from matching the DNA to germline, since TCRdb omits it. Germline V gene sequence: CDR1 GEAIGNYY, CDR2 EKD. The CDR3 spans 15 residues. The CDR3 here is CACNTLGDLTAQLFF. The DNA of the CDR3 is TGTGCCTGTAACACTTTGGGGGATTTGACAGCACAACTCTTCTTT.

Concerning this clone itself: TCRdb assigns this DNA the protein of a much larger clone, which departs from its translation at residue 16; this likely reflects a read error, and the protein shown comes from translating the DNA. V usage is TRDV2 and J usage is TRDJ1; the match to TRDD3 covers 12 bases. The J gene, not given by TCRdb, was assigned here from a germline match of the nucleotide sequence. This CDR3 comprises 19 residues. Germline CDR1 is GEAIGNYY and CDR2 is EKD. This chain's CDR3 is CACDTVPGGYAGVPDELIF. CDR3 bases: TGTGCCTGTGACACCGTTCCTGGGGGATACGCGGGAGTACCCGATGAACTCATCTTT.